The rows below give T cell receptor beta chains drawn from one sample of a study of control samples from healthy donors and cancer patients. Profiled with immunoSEQ multiplex PCR; TCRdb holds only in-frame clones, not every one. The profile covers about 86,000 clones, with about 89% appearing a single time and roughly 9.7% taken by the ten largest. The sequenced sample was PBMCs. The receptors come from a woman between 50 and 59 years old with colorectal cancer. The CDR3 runs from the conserved cysteine through the conserved F or W. D genes are given only for firm matches. Size values are once, few and many counts, or a class for expanded clones, and some rows have none.

clone size: .; CDR3 length: 15; J gene: TRBJ1-1; V gene: TRBV6-5; D gene: .; CDR3 protein: CASSPPQWLNTEAFF; CDR3 DNA: TGTGCCAGCAGTCCACCACAGTGGCTGAACACTGAAGCTTTCTTT
clone size: .; CDR3 length: 13; J gene: TRBJ1-1; V gene: TRBV5-6; D gene: .; CDR3 protein: CASSLWRESEAFF; CDR3 DNA: TGTGCCAGCAGCTTGTGGAGGGAGTCTGAAGCTTTCTTT
clone size: .; CDR3 length: 14; J gene: TRBJ2-1; V gene: TRBV30; D gene: .; CDR3 protein: CAWSVPPRAHEQFF; CDR3 DNA: TGTGCCTGGAGTGTACCCCCCAGGGCCCATGAGCAGTTCTTC
clone size: .; CDR3 length: 11; J gene: TRBJ1-1; V gene: TRBV2; D gene: .; CDR3 protein: CASSEATKAFF; CDR3 DNA: TGTGCCAGCAGTGAAGCCACGAAAGCTTTCTTT
clone size: .; CDR3 length: 18; J gene: TRBJ2-1; V gene: TRBV27; D gene: TRBD2; CDR3 protein: CASSYLFSGAGSYNEQFF; CDR3 DNA: TGTGCCAGCAGTTATCTTTTTAGCGGGGCAGGCTCCTACAATGAGCAGTTCTTC
clone size: .; CDR3 length: 14; J gene: TRBJ2-2; V gene: TRBV2; D gene: .; CDR3 protein: CASRGDSNTGELFF; CDR3 DNA: TGTGCCAGCAGGGGCGACAGTAACACCGGGGAGCTGTTTTTT
clone size: once; CDR3 length: 13; J gene: TRBJ2-3; V gene: TRBV5-1; D gene: .; CDR3 protein: CASSLEGTDTQYF; CDR3 DNA: TGCGCCAGCAGCTTGGAAGGGACAGATACGCAGTATTTT
clone size: once; CDR3 length: 14; J gene: TRBJ1-2; V gene: TRBV9; D gene: .; CDR3 protein: CASSAGQLNYGYTF; CDR3 DNA: TGTGCCAGCAGCGCGGGACAACTTAACTATGGCTACACCTTC
clone size: .; CDR3 length: 14; J gene: TRBJ1-5; V gene: TRBV27; D gene: .; CDR3 protein: CASAEGYSNQPQHF; CDR3 DNA: TGTGCCAGCGCCGAAGGCTATAGCAATCAGCCCCAGCATTTT
clone size: .; CDR3 length: 14; J gene: TRBJ1-1; V gene: TRBV28; D gene: .; CDR3 protein: CASSLGPLRGGAFF; CDR3 DNA: TGTGCCAGCAGTTTGGGTCCGCTCAGGGGCGGAGCTTTCTTT
clone size: .; CDR3 length: 15; J gene: TRBJ2-5; V gene: TRBV15; D gene: TRBD1; CDR3 protein: CATSTDREGWETQYF; CDR3 DNA: TGTGCCACCAGCACGGACAGGGAAGGGTGGGAGACCCAGTACTTC
clone size: .; CDR3 length: 13; J gene: TRBJ1-1; V gene: TRBV7-8; D gene: .; CDR3 protein: CASSLTVNTEAFF; CDR3 DNA: TGTGCCAGCAGCTTAACGGTGAACACTGAAGCTTTCTTT
clone size: .; CDR3 length: 13; J gene: TRBJ1-2; V gene: TRBV5-5; D gene: TRBD1; CDR3 protein: CASRTGADYGYTF; CDR3 DNA: TGTGCCAGCCGGACAGGGGCGGACTATGGCTACACCTTC
clone size: .; CDR3 length: 16; J gene: TRBJ1-1; V gene: TRBV28; D gene: TRBD1; CDR3 protein: CASIPLRQGLNTEAFF; CDR3 DNA: TGTGCCAGCATCCCCCTCCGACAGGGCCTGAACACTGAAGCTTTCTTT
clone size: .; CDR3 length: 11; J gene: TRBJ2-1; V gene: TRBV6-2/TRBV6-3; D gene: TRBD2; CDR3 protein: CASSPSGKQFF; CDR3 DNA: TGTGCCAGCAGCCCTAGCGGAAAGCAGTTCTTC
clone size: .; CDR3 length: 15; J gene: TRBJ2-3; V gene: TRBV28; D gene: TRBD2; CDR3 protein: CASSFRGDFTDTQYF; CDR3 DNA: TGTGCCAGCAGTTTCCGGGGGGACTTCACAGATACGCAGTATTTT
clone size: .; CDR3 length: 14; J gene: TRBJ1-2; V gene: TRBV27; D gene: .; CDR3 protein: CASRAITGSYGYTF; CDR3 DNA: TGTGCCAGCAGGGCCATTACAGGGTCCTATGGCTACACCTTC
clone size: .; CDR3 length: 14; J gene: TRBJ1-1; V gene: TRBV6-6; D gene: TRBD1; CDR3 protein: CASSPGQGWTEAFF; CDR3 DNA: TGTGCCAGCAGTCCGGGACAGGGTTGGACTGAAGCTTTCTTT
clone size: once; CDR3 length: 13; J gene: TRBJ1-5; V gene: TRBV28; D gene: .; CDR3 protein: CASSSGQNQPQHF; CDR3 DNA: TGTGCCAGCAGTTCAGGACAGAATCAGCCCCAGCATTTT
clone size: .; CDR3 length: 15; J gene: TRBJ1-6; V gene: TRBV18; D gene: .; CDR3 protein: CASSPPGLGSSPLHF; CDR3 DNA: TGTGCCAGCTCACCACCGGGGCTAGGGAGTTCACCCCTCCACTTT
clone size: .; CDR3 length: 14; J gene: TRBJ1-3; V gene: TRBV9; D gene: .; CDR3 protein: CASSPQGSGNTIYF; CDR3 DNA: TGTGCCAGCAGCCCACAGGGTTCTGGAAACACCATATATTTT
clone size: .; CDR3 length: 15; J gene: TRBJ2-3; V gene: TRBV18; D gene: .; CDR3 protein: CASSPRSVATDTQYF; CDR3 DNA: TGTGCCAGCTCACCAAGGAGTGTTGCCACAGATACGCAGTATTTT
clone size: .; CDR3 length: 15; J gene: TRBJ1-1; V gene: TRBV3-1/TRBV3-2; D gene: .; CDR3 protein: CASSQYGAMNTEAFF; CDR3 DNA: TGTGCCAGCAGCCAATACGGTGCTATGAACACTGAAGCTTTCTTT
clone size: .; CDR3 length: 14; J gene: TRBJ2-2; V gene: TRBV6-5; D gene: TRBD1; CDR3 protein: CASTQDRVPGELFF; CDR3 DNA: TGTGCCAGCACCCAAGACAGGGTTCCCGGGGAGCTGTTTTTT
clone size: .; CDR3 length: 13; J gene: TRBJ1-2; V gene: TRBV15; D gene: .; CDR3 protein: CATSRPQMGGYTF; CDR3 DNA: TGTGCCACCAGCAGACCCCAAATGGGCGGCTACACCTTC
clone size: .; CDR3 length: 14; J gene: TRBJ2-1; V gene: TRBV7-9; D gene: .; CDR3 protein: CASRLMDRYNEQFF; CDR3 DNA: TGTGCCAGCAGGTTAATGGACAGATACAATGAGCAGTTCTTC
clone size: .; CDR3 length: 14; J gene: TRBJ1-5; V gene: TRBV6-9; D gene: .; CDR3 protein: CASPNQGVGQPQHF; CDR3 DNA: TGTGCCAGCCCGAATCAGGGTGTGGGTCAGCCCCAGCATTTT
clone size: .; CDR3 length: 16; J gene: TRBJ1-4; V gene: TRBV18; D gene: TRBD1; CDR3 protein: CASSKGQGATNEKLFF; CDR3 DNA: TGTGCCAGCTCAAAGGGACAGGGTGCAACTAATGAAAAACTGTTTTTT
clone size: .; CDR3 length: 14; J gene: TRBJ1-1; V gene: TRBV7-2; D gene: .; CDR3 protein: CASSLEGVWTEAFF; CDR3 DNA: TGTGCCAGCAGCTTAGAAGGGGTGTGGACTGAAGCTTTCTTT
clone size: .; CDR3 length: 13; J gene: TRBJ1-6; V gene: TRBV6-5; D gene: TRBD1; CDR3 protein: CASSWDRGSPLHF; CDR3 DNA: TGTGCCAGCAGTTGGGACAGGGGTTCACCCCTCCACTTT
clone size: .; CDR3 length: 14; J gene: TRBJ2-3; V gene: TRBV23-1; D gene: .; CDR3 protein: CASSHSGHPDTQYF; CDR3 DNA: TGCGCCAGCAGTCACTCGGGACACCCCGATACGCAGTATTTT
clone size: .; CDR3 length: 16; J gene: TRBJ1-5; V gene: TRBV4-2; D gene: .; CDR3 protein: CASSQDLVSNSQPQHF; CDR3 DNA: TGTGCCAGCAGCCAAGATCTGGTTAGTAATAGTCAGCCCCAGCATTTT
clone size: .; CDR3 length: 15; J gene: TRBJ1-2; V gene: TRBV6-1; D gene: .; CDR3 protein: CASSEEDYFYYGYTF; CDR3 DNA: TGTGCCAGCAGTGAAGAGGACTACTTTTACTATGGCTACACCTTC
clone size: .; CDR3 length: 16; J gene: TRBJ2-1; V gene: TRBV7-6; D gene: TRBD2; CDR3 protein: CASSSGTSGGRGEQFF; CDR3 DNA: TGTGCCAGCAGCTCCGGGACTAGCGGGGGGCGGGGTGAGCAGTTCTTC
clone size: .; CDR3 length: 17; J gene: TRBJ1-3; V gene: TRBV4-1; D gene: TRBD1; CDR3 protein: CASSQDLGGRSGNTIYF; CDR3 DNA: TGCGCCAGCAGCCAAGATCTAGGGGGCCGCTCTGGAAACACCATATATTTT
clone size: .; CDR3 length: 13; J gene: TRBJ1-1; V gene: TRBV12-3/TRBV12-4; D gene: .; CDR3 protein: CASSLEEATEAFF; CDR3 DNA: TGTGCCAGCAGTTTAGAGGAAGCCACTGAAGCTTTCTTT
clone size: .; CDR3 length: 14; J gene: TRBJ2-1; V gene: TRBV19; D gene: .; CDR3 protein: CASSPATSYNEQFF; CDR3 DNA: TGTGCCAGTAGTCCCGCCACCTCCTACAATGAGCAGTTCTTC
clone size: .; CDR3 length: 14; J gene: TRBJ1-2; V gene: TRBV6-5; D gene: .; CDR3 protein: CASRDLTRAGGYTF; CDR3 DNA: TGTGCCAGCAGGGACCTTACCAGGGCGGGTGGCTACACCTTC
clone size: .; CDR3 length: 16; J gene: TRBJ2-1; V gene: TRBV6-2/TRBV6-3; D gene: .; CDR3 protein: CASSYWGEGLYNEQFF; CDR3 DNA: TGTGCCAGCAGTTATTGGGGAGAGGGATTATACAATGAGCAGTTCTTC
clone size: .; CDR3 length: 14; J gene: TRBJ1-5; V gene: TRBV18; D gene: .; CDR3 protein: CASSPVPSNQPQHF; CDR3 DNA: TGTGCCAGCTCACCAGTCCCCAGCAATCAGCCCCAGCATTTT
clone size: .; CDR3 length: 14; J gene: TRBJ1-6; V gene: TRBV28; D gene: .; CDR3 protein: CASSPDAGNSPLHF; CDR3 DNA: TGTGCCAGCAGCCCCGACGCCGGTAATTCACCCCTCCACTTT
clone size: .; CDR3 length: 14; J gene: TRBJ1-2; V gene: TRBV14; D gene: .; CDR3 protein: CASSVAGFDYGYTF; CDR3 DNA: TGTGCCAGCAGCGTTGCCGGCTTTGACTATGGCTACACCTTC
clone size: .; CDR3 length: 19; J gene: TRBJ1-5; V gene: TRBV6-2/TRBV6-3; D gene: TRBD1; CDR3 protein: CASSPWTGRVDDSNQPQHF; CDR3 DNA: TGTGCCAGCAGCCCTTGGACAGGGAGGGTAGATGATAGCAATCAGCCCCAGCATTTT
clone size: .; CDR3 length: 15; J gene: TRBJ2-3; V gene: TRBV7-7; D gene: TRBD2; CDR3 protein: CASSSGLASTDTQYF; CDR3 DNA: TGTGCCAGCAGCTCCGGACTAGCGAGCACAGATACGCAGTATTTT
clone size: .; CDR3 length: 17; J gene: TRBJ1-1; V gene: TRBV7-9; D gene: TRBD1; CDR3 protein: CASSLGGTGATNTEAFF; CDR3 DNA: TGTGCCAGCAGCTTAGGCGGGACAGGGGCTACGAACACTGAAGCTTTCTTT
clone size: .; CDR3 length: 16; J gene: TRBJ1-2; V gene: TRBV4-1; D gene: TRBD1; CDR3 protein: CASSQVQDRALYGYTF; CDR3 DNA: TGCGCCAGCAGCCAAGTTCAGGACAGGGCACTCTATGGCTACACCTTC